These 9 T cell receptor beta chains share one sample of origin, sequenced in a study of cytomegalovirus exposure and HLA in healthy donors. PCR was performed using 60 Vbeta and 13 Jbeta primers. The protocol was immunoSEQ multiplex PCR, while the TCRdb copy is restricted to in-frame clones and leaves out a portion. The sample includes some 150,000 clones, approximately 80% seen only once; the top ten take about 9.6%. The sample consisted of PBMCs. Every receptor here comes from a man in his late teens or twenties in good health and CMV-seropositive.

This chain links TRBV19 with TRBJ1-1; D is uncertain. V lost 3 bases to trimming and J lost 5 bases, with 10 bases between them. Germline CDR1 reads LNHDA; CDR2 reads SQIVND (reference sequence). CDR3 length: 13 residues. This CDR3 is CASSMVGWTEAFF. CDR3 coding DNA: TGTGCCAGTAGTATGGTGGGCTGGACTGAAGCTTTCTTT.

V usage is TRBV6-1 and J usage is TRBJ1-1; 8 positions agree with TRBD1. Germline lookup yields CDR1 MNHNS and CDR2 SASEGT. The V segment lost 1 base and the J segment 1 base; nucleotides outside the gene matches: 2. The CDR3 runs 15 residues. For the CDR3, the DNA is TGTGCCAGCAGTGAAGTTCAGGGGGCGAACACTGAAGCTTTCTTT. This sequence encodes CASSEVQGANTEAFF.

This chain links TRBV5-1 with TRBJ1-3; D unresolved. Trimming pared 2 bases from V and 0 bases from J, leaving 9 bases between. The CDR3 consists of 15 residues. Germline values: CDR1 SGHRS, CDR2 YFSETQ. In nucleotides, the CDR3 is TGCGCCAGCAGCTTCGCCGAGTCCTCTGGAAACACCATATATTTT. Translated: CASSFAESSGNTIYF.

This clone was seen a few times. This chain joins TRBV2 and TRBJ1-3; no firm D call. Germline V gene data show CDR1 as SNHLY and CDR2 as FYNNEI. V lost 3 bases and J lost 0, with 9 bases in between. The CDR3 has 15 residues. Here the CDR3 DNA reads TGTGCCAGCAGTGATGTGAGGAGCTCTGGAAACACCATATATTTT. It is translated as CASSDVRSSGNTIYF.

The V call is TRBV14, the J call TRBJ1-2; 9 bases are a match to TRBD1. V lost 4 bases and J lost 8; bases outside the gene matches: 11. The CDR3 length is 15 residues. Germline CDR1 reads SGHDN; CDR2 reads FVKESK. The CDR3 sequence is CASSLSGTGPLGYTF. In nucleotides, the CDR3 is TGTGCCAGCAGCCTCTCCGGGACAGGGCCTCTCGGCTACACCTTC. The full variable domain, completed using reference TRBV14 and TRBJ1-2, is EAGVTQFPSHSVIEKGQTVTLRCDPISGHDNLYWYRRVMGKEIKFLLHFVKESKQDESGMPNNRFLAERTGGTYSTLKVQPAELEDSGVYFCASSLSGTGPLGYTFGSGTRLTVV.

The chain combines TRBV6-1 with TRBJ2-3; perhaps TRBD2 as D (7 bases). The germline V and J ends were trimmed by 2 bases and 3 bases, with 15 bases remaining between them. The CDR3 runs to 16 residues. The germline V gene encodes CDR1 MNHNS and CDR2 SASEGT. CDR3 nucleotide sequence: TGTGCCAGCAGTGAAAGGGGGGGAGCTACGACAGATACGCAGTATTTT. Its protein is CASSERGGATTDTQYF.

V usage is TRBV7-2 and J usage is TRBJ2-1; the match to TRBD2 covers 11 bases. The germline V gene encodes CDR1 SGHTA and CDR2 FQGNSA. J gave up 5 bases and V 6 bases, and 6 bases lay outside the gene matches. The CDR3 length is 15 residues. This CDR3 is CASSPGTSGHNEQFF. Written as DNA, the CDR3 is TGTGCCAGCAGTCCCGGGACTAGCGGACACAATGAGCAGTTCTTC.

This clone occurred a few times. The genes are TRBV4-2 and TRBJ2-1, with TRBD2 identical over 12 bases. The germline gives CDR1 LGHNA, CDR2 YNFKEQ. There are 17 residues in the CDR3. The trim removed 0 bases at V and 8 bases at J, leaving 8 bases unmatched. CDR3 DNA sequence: TGTGCCAGCAGCCAAGATAGGAGCGGACTAGCGGGACATGAGCAGTTCTTC. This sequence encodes CASSQDRSGLAGHEQFF.

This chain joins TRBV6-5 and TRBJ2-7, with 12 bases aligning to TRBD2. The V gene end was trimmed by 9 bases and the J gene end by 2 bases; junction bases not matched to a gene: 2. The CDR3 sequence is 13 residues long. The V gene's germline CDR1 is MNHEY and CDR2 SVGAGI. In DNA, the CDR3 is TGTGCCAGTTCTAGCGGGAGGGCCTACGAGCAGTACTTC. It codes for CASSSGRAYEQYF.